The subject of this entry is one TCR beta chain. This sample was taken from a study of shared clonotypes between healthy human individuals. The repertoire was sequenced with immunoSEQ multiplex PCR; TCRdb's copy has only in-frame clones and lacks some. The sample has 2 million to 2.5 million clones, more than 80% seen once. Source material: naive CD4+ T cells from PBMCs. Subset here: CD45RA+ positively selected. The source is a man younger than 35 in good health. Some clones in this sample may be carry-over from other donors' samples.

The CDR3 DNA reads TGTGCCATCAGCTCTCTCGGGGTCACTAGCACAGATACGCAGTATTTT. Protein: CAISSLGVTSTDTQYF. The rearrangement links TRBV10-3 to TRBJ2-3, with a tentative D call TRBD2 (5 bases). Germline CDR1 ENHRY, CDR2 SYGVKD. V lost 6 bases, J lost 0 bases, and 16 bases lay in between. The CDR3 sequence is 16 residues long.